This entry features one T cell receptor beta chain sequence. This entry is derived from a study of T cell responses to AZD1222 COVID-19 vaccine. For the study at large: Second-dose schedules of about 4 or about 12 weeks were combined.

Germline V gives CDR1 WSHSY, CDR2 SAAADI. V lost 1 base to trimming and J lost 0 bases, with 13 bases between them. There are 17 residues in the CDR3. Produced via immunoSEQ multiplex PCR; TCRdb's table is partial and in-frame only. The sample lists 89,000 or so clones, 80% to 90% seen once, with approximately 7.9% in the top ten. This TCR derives from an adult in good health. This sequence joins TRBV10-2 and TRBJ2-1, with D possibly being TRBD2 (5 bases). This sample comprised peripheral blood, obtained on day 0 of AZD1222 vaccination. The CDR3 nucleotides read TGCGCCAGCAGTGAGTTTAATAGCGCCGTCTCCTACAATGAGCAGTTCTTC. This sequence encodes CASSEFNSAVSYNEQFF.